The rows below give T cell receptor beta chains drawn from one sample of a study of blood T cell repertoires in COVID-19. TCRdb's copy holds only in-frame clones and misses some; the assay was immunoSEQ multiplex PCR. Of about 300,000 clones detected, 65% to 85% appear once; the ten largest clones hold about 1.5%. Sequenced input: peripheral blood. These TCRs come from a human donor with COVID-19, enrolled during active disease. The donor label of this sample is uncertain. CDR3s leave out the opening cysteine and the closing phenylalanine or tryptophan. The order of the fields is V gene, J gene, CDR3 protein.

V gene: TRBV5-1; J gene: TRBJ2-1; CDR3 protein: ASSLTDRSSYNEQF
V gene: TRBV6-5; J gene: TRBJ2-7; CDR3 protein: ASTITPGAGEQY
V gene: TRBV2; J gene: TRBJ1-1; CDR3 protein: ASSEVRGRATEAF
V gene: TRBV28; J gene: TRBJ1-4; CDR3 protein: ASSDFTDRSNEKLF
V gene: TRBV3-1/TRBV3-2; J gene: TRBJ1-4; CDR3 protein: ASSQEYRGQKLF
V gene: TRBV28; J gene: TRBJ2-3; CDR3 protein: ASSYPLAGGTDTQY
V gene: TRBV9; J gene: TRBJ1-2; CDR3 protein: ASSVGSGADYGYT
V gene: TRBV18; J gene: TRBJ2-6; CDR3 protein: ASSPTPGSSGANVLT
V gene: TRBV10-3; J gene: TRBJ2-2; CDR3 protein: ATLVTGTFDGGELF
V gene: TRBV5-1; J gene: TRBJ2-2; CDR3 protein: ASSLEGLTGELF
V gene: TRBV29-1; J gene: TRBJ2-3; CDR3 protein: SVGQASTDTQY
V gene: TRBV20-1; J gene: TRBJ1-1; CDR3 protein: SSYKGAHAF
V gene: TRBV5-1; J gene: TRBJ2-7; CDR3 protein: ASSTTGTGSYEQY
V gene: TRBV7-9; J gene: TRBJ1-2; CDR3 protein: ASSLDTSPYGYT
V gene: TRBV11-2; J gene: TRBJ2-7; CDR3 protein: ASSLDQLAGGREQY
V gene: TRBV5-1; J gene: TRBJ2-5; CDR3 protein: ASSLVVAGVETQY
V gene: TRBV7-2; J gene: TRBJ2-5; CDR3 protein: ASSQGLGGETQY
V gene: TRBV19; J gene: TRBJ2-7; CDR3 protein: ATTPGLAGGHEQY
V gene: TRBV28; J gene: TRBJ2-7; CDR3 protein: ASHWTATGEQY
V gene: TRBV6-1; J gene: TRBJ2-7; CDR3 protein: ASSEFPGRSYEQY
V gene: TRBV4-1; J gene: TRBJ1-5; CDR3 protein: ASSQAGTGDQPQH
V gene: TRBV6-6; J gene: TRBJ2-5; CDR3 protein: ASSFGVAGNQETQY
V gene: TRBV3-1/TRBV3-2; J gene: TRBJ2-6; CDR3 protein: ASTVDRSGANVLT
V gene: TRBV11-2; J gene: TRBJ2-2; CDR3 protein: ASSLRGTGELF